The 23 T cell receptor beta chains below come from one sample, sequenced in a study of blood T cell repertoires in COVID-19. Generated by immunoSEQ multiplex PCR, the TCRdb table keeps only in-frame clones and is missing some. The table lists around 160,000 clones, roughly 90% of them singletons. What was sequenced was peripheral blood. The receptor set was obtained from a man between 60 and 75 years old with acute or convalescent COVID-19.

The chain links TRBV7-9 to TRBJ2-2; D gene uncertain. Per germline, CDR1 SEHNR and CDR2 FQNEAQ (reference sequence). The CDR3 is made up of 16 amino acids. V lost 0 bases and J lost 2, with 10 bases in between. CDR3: CASSLARPLNTGELFF. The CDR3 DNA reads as TGTGCCAGCAGCTTAGCGCGCCCCCTAAACACCGGGGAGCTGTTTTTT.

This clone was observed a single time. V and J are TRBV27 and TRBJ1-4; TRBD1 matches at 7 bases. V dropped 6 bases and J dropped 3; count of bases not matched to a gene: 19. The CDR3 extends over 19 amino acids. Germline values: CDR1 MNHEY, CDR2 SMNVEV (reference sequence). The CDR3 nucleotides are TGTGCCAGCAGGGAGACAGGGTGGAGACTCATTGGGGCTAATGAAAAACTGTTTTTT. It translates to CASRETGWRLIGANEKLFF.

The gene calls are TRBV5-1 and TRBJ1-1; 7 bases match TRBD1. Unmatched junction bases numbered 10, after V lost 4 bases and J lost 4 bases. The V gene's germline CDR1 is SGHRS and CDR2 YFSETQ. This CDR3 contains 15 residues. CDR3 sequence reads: CASSVRTGGSTEAFF. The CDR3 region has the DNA TGCGCCAGCAGCGTCAGGACAGGCGGGTCCACTGAAGCTTTCTTT.

The CDR3 spells CASSVGGSNYGYTF. The CDR3 nucleotides read TGTGCCAGCAGCGTAGGGGGCTCTAACTATGGCTACACCTTC. The rearrangement links TRBV9 to TRBJ1-2, with a tentative D call TRBD1 (5 bases). CDR3 length: 14 residues. V lost 0 bases to trimming and J lost 0 bases, with 6 bases between them. Germline V gene lookup returns CDR1 SGDLS and CDR2 YYNGEE. Complete variable domain (other parts from reference TRBV9 and TRBJ1-2): DSGVTQTPKHLITATGQRVTLRCSPRSGDLSVYWYQQSLDQGLQFLIQYYNGEERAKGNILERFSAQQFPDLHSELNLSSLELGDSALYFCASSVGGSNYGYTFGSGTRLTVV.

CDR3 nucleotides: TGTGCCAGCAGTGAAGCTGCGGGAATAAGTAATGAAAAACTGTTTTTT. Its protein is CASSEAAGISNEKLFF. The chain employs TRBV6-1 and TRBJ1-4; D is ambiguous. Germline V CDR1 and CDR2: MNHNS, SASEGT. The CDR3 is 16 residues long. V shed 0 bases and J shed 4 bases, with 12 bases lying between them.

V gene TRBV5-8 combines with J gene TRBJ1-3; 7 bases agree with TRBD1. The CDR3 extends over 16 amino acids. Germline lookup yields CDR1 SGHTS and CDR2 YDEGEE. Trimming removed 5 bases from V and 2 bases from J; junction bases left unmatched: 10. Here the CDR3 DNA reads TGTGCCAGCAGTCTAGGACAGGCAAGACCTGGAAACACCATATATTTT. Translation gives CASSLGQARPGNTIYF.

The CDR3 sequence is CASRVTGGIGRGYTF. In nucleotides, the CDR3 is TGTGCCAGCAGGGTGACAGGGGGCATCGGCCGGGGCTACACCTTC. The chain carries TRBV2 and TRBJ1-2; TRBD1 matches at 10 bases. V was pared by 6 bases and J by 8 bases, with 12 bases of the junction left unmatched. CDR3 length equals 15 residues. Germline assignment: CDR1 SNHLY and CDR2 FYNNEI.

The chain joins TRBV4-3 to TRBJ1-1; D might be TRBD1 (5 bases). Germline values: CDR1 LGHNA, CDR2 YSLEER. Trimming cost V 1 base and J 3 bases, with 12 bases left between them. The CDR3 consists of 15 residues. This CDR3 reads CASSQGGTAYTEAFF. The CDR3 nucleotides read TGCGCCAGCAGCCAAGGCGGGACGGCGTACACTGAAGCTTTCTTT.

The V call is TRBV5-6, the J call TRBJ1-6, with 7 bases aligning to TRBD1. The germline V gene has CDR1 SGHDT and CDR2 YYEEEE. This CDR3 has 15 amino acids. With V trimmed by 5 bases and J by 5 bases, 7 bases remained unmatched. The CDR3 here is CASSLDRVNNSPLHF. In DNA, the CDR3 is TGTGCCAGCAGTCTTGACAGGGTGAATAATTCACCCCTCCACTTT. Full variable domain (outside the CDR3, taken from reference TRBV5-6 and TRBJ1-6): DAGVTQSPTHLIKTRGQQVTLRCSPKSGHDTVSWYQQALGQGPQFIFQYYEEEERQRGNFPDRFSGHQFPNYSSELNVNALLLGDSALYLCASSLDRVNNSPLHFGNGTRLTVT.

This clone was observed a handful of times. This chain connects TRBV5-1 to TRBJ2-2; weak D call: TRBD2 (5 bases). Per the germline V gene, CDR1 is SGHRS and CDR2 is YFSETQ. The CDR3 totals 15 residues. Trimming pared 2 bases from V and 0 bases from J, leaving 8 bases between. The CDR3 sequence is CASSLQRANTGELFF. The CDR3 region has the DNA TGCGCCAGCAGCTTACAGAGGGCGAACACCGGGGAGCTGTTTTTT.

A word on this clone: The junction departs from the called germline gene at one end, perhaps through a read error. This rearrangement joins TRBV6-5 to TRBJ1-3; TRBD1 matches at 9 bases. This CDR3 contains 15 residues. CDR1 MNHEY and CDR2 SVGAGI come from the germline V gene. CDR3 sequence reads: CTSSSAGTGWNTIYF. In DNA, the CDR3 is TGTACCAGCAGTTCAGCCGGGACAGGGTGGAACACCATATATTTT.

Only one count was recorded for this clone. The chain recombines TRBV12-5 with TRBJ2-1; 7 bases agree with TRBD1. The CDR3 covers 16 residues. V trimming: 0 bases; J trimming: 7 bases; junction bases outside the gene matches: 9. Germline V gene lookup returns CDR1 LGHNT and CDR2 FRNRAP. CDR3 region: CASGLVLGRGSNEQFF. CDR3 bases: TGTGCTAGTGGTTTGGTACTAGGCAGGGGGAGTAATGAGCAGTTCTTC.

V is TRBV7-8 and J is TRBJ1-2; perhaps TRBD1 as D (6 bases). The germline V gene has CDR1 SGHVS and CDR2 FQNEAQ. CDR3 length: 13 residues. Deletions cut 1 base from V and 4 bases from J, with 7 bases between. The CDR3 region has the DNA TGTGCCAGCAGCTTAGGACAGGTCTATGGCTACACCTTC. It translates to CASSLGQVYGYTF. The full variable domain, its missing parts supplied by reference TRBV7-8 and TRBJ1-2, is GAGVSQSPRYKVAKRGQDVALRCDPISGHVSLFWYQQALGQGPEFLTYFQNEAQLDKSGLPSDRFFAERPEGSVSTLKIQRTQQEDSAVYLCASSLGQVYGYTFGSGTRLTVV.

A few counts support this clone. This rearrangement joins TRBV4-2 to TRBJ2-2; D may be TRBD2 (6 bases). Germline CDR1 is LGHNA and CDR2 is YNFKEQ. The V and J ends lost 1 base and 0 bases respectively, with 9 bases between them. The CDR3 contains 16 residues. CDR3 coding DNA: TGTGCCAGCAGCCAAGGGCGGGGTTCGAACACCGGGGAGCTGTTTTTT. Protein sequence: CASSQGRGSNTGELFF.

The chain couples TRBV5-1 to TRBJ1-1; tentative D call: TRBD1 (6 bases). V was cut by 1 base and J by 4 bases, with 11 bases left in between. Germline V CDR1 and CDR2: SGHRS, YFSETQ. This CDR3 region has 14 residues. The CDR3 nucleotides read TGCGCCAGCAGCTTGAGGGGGGGAGGCACTGAAGCTTTCTTT. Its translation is CASSLRGGGTEAFF.

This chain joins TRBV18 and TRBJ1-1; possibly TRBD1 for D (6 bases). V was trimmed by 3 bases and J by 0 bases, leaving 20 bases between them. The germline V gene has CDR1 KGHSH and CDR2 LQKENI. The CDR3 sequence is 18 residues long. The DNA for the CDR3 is TGTGCCAGCTCACCGTCCCGGGGACAAGGTATCATGAACACTGAAGCTTTCTTT. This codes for CASSPSRGQGIMNTEAFF.

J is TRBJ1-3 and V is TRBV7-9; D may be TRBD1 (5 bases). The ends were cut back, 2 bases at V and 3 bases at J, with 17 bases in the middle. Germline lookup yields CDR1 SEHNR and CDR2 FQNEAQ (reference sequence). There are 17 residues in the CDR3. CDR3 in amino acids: CASSLSARGTGGNTIYF. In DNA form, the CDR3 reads TGTGCCAGCAGCTTATCAGCGCGGGGGACGGGTGGAAACACCATATATTTT.

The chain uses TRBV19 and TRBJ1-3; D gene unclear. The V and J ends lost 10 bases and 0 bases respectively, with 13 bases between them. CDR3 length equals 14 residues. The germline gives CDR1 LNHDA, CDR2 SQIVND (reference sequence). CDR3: CATSPGTSGNTIYF. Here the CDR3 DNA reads TGTGCCACCTCCCCAGGTACCTCTGGAAACACCATATATTTT.

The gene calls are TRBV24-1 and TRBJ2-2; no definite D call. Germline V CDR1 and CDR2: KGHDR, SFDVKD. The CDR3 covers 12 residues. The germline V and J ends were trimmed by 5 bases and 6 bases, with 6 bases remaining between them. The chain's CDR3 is CATSVEAGELFF. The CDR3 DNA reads TGTGCCACCAGTGTCGAGGCCGGGGAGCTGTTTTTT.

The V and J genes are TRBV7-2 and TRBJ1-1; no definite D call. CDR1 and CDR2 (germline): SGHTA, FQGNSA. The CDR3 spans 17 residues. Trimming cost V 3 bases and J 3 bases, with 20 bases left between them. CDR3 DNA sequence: TGTGCCAGCAGCTTGTGGGAGGTCCCACCACGGTACACTGAAGCTTTCTTT. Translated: CASSLWEVPPRYTEAFF.

This CDR3 is CSASGGDYGYTF. The DNA of the CDR3 is TGCAGTGCTAGTGGCGGGGACTATGGCTACACCTTC. The chain links TRBV20-1 to TRBJ1-2; D is uncertain. Trimming shortened V by 3 bases and J by 3 bases, and 8 bases separated the two germline ends. The CDR3 is 12 residues long. Germline lookup yields CDR1 DFQATT and CDR2 SNEGSKA (reference sequence).

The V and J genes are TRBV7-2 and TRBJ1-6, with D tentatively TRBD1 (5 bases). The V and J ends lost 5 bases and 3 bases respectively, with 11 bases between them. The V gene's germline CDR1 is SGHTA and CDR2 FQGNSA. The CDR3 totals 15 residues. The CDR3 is CASSRGGYYNSPLHF. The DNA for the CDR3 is TGTGCCAGCAGCCGCGGGGGGTACTATAATTCACCCCTCCACTTT. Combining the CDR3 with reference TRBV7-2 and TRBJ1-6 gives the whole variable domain GAGVSQSPSNKVTEKGKDVELRCDPISGHTALYWYRQSLGQGLEFLIYFQGNSAPDKSGLPSDRFSAERTGGSVSTLTIQRTQQEDSAVYLCASSRGGYYNSPLHFGNGTRLTVT.

CDR3 region: CATSDSTPNYGYTF. CDR3 coding DNA: TGTGCCACCAGTGATTCTACTCCCAACTATGGCTACACCTTC. V gene TRBV24-1 combines with J gene TRBJ1-2; D is undetermined. The CDR3 is 14 amino acids. Deletions cut 2 bases from V and 2 bases from J, with 8 bases between. Germline loops: CDR1 KGHDR, CDR2 SFDVKD.